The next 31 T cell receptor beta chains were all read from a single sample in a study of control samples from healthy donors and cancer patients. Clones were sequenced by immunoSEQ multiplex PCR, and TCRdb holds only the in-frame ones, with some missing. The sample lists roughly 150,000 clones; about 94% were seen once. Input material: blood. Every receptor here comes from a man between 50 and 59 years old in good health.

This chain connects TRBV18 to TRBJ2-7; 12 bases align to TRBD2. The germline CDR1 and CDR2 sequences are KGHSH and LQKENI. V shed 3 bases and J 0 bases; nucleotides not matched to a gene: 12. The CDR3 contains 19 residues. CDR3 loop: CASSPGTSGQGWGSYEQYF. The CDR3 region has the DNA TGTGCCAGCTCACCTGGGACTAGCGGGCAGGGATGGGGCTCCTACGAGCAGTACTTC.

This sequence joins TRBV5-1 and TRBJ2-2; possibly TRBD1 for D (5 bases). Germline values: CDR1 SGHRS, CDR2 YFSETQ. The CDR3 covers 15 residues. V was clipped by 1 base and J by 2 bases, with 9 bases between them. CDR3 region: CASSLSQGNTGELFF. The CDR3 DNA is TGCGCCAGCAGCTTGAGCCAGGGCAACACCGGGGAGCTGTTTTTT.

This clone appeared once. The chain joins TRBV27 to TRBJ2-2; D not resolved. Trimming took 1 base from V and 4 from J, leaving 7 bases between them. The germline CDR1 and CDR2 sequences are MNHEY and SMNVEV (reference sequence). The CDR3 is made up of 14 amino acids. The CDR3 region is CASSLYSGTGELFF. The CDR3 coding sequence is TGTGCCAGCAGTTTATACTCGGGCACCGGGGAGCTGTTTTTT.

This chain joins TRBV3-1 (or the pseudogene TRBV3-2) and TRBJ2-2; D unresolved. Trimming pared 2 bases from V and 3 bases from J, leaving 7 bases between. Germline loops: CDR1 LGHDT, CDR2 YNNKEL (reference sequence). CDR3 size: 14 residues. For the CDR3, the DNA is TGTGCCAGCAGCCAACGGGCCTACACCGGGGAGCTGTTTTTT. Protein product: CASSQRAYTGELFF.

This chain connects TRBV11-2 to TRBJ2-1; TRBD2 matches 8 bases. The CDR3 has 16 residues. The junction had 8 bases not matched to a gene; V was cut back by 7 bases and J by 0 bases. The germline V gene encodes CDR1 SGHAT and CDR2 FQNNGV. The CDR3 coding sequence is TGTGCCAGCACCCGGGGGGGGGAAAGCTCCTACAATGAGCAGTTCTTC. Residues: CASTRGGESSYNEQFF.

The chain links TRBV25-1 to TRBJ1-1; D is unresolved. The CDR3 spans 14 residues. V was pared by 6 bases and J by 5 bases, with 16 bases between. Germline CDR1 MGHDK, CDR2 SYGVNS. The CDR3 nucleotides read TGTGCCAGCAGCTCTGGGCGGGTTGTGACTGAAGCTTTCTTT. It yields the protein CASSSGRVVTEAFF.

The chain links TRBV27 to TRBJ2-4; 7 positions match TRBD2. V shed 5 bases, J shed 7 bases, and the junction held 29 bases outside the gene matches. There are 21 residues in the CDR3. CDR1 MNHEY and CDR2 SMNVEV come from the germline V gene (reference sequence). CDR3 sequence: CASSATPLGLVNLLAHNIQYF. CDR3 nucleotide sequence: TGTGCCAGCAGTGCGACCCCCTTAGGACTAGTAAATCTCCTAGCCCATAACATTCAGTACTTC.

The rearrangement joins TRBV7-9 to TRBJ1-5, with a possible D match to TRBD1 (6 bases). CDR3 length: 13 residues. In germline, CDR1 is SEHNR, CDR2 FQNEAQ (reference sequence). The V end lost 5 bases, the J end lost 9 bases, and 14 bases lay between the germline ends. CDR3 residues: CASSQGTVVPQHF. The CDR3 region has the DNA TGTGCCAGCAGCCAGGGGACTGTGGTGCCCCAGCATTTT.

CDR3 in amino acids: CASSPYNSGNTIYF. Here the CDR3 DNA reads TGTGCCAGCTCACCCTACAACTCTGGAAACACCATATATTTT. The chain links TRBV18 to TRBJ1-3; D gene ambiguous. CDR1 is KGHSH, CDR2 LQKENI, per germline. The CDR3 totals 14 residues. V was pared by 3 bases and J by 0 bases, with 6 bases between.

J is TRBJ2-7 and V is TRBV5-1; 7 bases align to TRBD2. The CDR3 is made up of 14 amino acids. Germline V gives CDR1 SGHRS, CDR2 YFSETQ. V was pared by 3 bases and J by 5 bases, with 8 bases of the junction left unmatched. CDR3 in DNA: TGCGCCAGCAGCTCCTCCGCGCGGGGGAACGAGCAGTACTTC. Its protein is CASSSSARGNEQYF.

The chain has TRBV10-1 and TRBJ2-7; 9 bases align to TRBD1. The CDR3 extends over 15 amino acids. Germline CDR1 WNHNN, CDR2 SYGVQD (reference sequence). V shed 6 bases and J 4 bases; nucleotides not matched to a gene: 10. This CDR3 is CASSLSGTGIYEQYF. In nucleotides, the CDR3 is TGCGCCAGCAGCCTATCCGGGACAGGGATATACGAGCAGTACTTC.

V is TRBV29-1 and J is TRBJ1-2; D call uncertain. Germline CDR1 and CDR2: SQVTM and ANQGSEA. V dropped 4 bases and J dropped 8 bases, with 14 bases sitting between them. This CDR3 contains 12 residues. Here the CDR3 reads CSVGGGEGGYTF. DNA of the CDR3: TGCAGCGTTGGGGGAGGCGAGGGCGGCTACACCTTC.

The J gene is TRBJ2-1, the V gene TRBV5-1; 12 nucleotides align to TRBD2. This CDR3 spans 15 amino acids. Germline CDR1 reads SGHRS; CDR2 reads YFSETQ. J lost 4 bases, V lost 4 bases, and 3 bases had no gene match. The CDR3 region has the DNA TGCGCCAGCAGCCCTGGACTAGCGGGGTACAATGAGCAGTTCTTC. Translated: CASSPGLAGYNEQFF.

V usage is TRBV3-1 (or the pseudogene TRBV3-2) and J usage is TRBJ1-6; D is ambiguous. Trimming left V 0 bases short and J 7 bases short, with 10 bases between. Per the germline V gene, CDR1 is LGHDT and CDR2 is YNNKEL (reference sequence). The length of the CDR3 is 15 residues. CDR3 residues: CASSQDNAGNSPLHF. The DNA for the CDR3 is TGTGCCAGCAGCCAAGATAACGCGGGAAATTCACCCCTCCACTTT.

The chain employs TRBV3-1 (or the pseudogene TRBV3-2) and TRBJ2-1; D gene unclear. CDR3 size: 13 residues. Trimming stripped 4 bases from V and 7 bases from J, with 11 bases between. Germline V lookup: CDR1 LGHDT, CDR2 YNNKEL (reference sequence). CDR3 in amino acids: CASSPQVGNEQFF. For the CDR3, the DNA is TGTGCCAGCAGCCCTCAAGTGGGAAATGAGCAGTTCTTC.

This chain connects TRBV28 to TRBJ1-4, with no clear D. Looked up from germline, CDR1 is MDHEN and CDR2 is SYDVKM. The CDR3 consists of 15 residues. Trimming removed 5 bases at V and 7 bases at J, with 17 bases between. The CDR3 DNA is TGTGCCAGCAGTCCGTCGGAGGGCTCTCGTGAAAAACTGTTTTTT. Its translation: CASSPSEGSREKLFF.

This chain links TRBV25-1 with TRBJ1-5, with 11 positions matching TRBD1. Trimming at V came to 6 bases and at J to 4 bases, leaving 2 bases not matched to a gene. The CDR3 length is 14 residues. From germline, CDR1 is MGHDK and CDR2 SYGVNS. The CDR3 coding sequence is TGTGCCAGCAGGGGACAGGGGGGGAATCAGCCCCAGCATTTT. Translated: CASRGQGGNQPQHF.

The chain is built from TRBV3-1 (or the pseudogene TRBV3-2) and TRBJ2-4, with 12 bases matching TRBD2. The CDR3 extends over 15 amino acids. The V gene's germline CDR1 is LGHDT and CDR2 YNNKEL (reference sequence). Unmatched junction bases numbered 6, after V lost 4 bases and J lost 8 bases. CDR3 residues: CASSLTSGSRDIQYF. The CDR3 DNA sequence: TGTGCCAGCAGCCTGACTAGCGGGAGTAGGGACATTCAGTACTTC.

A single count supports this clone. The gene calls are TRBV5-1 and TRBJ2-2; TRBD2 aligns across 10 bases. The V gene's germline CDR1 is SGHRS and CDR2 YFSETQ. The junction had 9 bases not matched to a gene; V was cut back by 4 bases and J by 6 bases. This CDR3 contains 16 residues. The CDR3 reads CASSHSSGRISGELFF. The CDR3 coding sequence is TGCGCCAGCAGCCACTCTAGCGGGAGAATATCCGGGGAGCTGTTTTTT.

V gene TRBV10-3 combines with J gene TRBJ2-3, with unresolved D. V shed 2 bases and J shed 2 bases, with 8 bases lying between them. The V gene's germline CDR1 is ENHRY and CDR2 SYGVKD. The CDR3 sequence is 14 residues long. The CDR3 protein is CAISERADTDTQYF. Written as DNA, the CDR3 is TGTGCCATCAGTGAGCGGGCAGACACAGATACGCAGTATTTT.

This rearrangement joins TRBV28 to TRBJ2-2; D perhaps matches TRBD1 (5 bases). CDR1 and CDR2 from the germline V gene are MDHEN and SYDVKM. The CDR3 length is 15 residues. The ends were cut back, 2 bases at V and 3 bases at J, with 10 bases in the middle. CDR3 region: CASSLRQGYTGELFF. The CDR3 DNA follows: TGTGCCAGCAGTTTAAGGCAGGGCTACACCGGGGAGCTGTTTTTT.

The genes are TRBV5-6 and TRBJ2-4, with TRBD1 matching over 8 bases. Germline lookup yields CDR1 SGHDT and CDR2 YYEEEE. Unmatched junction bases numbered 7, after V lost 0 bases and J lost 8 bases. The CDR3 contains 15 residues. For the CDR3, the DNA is TGTGCCAGCAGCTTGGAGTGGGACAGGAGGGACATTCAGTACTTC. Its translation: CASSLEWDRRDIQYF.

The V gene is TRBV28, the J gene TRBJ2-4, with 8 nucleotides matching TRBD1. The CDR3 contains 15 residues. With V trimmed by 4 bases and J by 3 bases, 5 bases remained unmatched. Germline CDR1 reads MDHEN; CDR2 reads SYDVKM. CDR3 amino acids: CASSSWTGFKNIQYF. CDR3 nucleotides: TGTGCCAGCAGTTCCTGGACAGGGTTCAAAAACATTCAGTACTTC.

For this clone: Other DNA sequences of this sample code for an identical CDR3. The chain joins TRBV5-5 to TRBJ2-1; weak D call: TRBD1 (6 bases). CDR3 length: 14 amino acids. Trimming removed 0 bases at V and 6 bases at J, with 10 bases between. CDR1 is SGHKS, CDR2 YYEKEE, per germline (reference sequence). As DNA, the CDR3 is TGTGCCAGCAGCTTGGGGGGGCTGGGCAATGAGCAGTTCTTC. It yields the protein CASSLGGLGNEQFF.

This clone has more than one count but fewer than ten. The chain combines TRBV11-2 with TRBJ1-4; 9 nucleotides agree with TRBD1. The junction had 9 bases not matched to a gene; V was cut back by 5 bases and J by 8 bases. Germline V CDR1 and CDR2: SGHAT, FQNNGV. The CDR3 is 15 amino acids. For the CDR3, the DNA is TGTGCCAGCAGCCCAGGGGGGACAGGGAAGGAAAAACTGTTTTTT. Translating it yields CASSPGGTGKEKLFF.

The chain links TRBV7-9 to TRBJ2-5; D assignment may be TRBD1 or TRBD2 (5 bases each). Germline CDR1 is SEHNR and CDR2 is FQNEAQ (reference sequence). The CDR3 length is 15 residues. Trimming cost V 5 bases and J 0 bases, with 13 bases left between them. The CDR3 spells CASSRQRTNQETQYF. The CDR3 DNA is TGTGCCAGCAGCCGACAGCGGACAAACCAAGAGACCCAGTACTTC.

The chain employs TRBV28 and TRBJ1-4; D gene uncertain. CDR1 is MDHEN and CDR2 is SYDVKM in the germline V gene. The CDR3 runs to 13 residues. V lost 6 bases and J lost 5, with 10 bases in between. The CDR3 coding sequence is TGTGCCAGCAGCCTGGGCCTAAATGAAAAACTGTTTTTT. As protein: CASSLGLNEKLFF.

The DNA for the CDR3 is TGTGCCAGCAGCTTAGTAGGCGACAGGGGTACAGATACGCAGTATTTT. This sequence encodes CASSLVGDRGTDTQYF. The V gene is TRBV7-6, the J gene TRBJ2-3, with 8 bases lining up with TRBD1. The V segment lost 1 base and the J segment 3 bases; nucleotides outside the gene matches: 6. The CDR3 contains 16 residues. The germline V gene encodes CDR1 SGHVS and CDR2 FNYEAQ.

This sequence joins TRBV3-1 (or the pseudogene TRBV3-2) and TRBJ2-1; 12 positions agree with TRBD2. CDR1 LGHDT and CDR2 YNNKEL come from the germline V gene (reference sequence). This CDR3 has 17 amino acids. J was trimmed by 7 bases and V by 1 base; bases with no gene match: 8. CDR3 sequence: CASSQGAGLAGWNEQFF. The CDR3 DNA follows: TGTGCCAGCAGCCAAGGAGCAGGACTAGCGGGATGGAATGAGCAGTTCTTC.

In DNA, the CDR3 is TGTGCCAGCAGTGGTGGGGGTCTTAGCAATCAGCCCCAGCATTTT. It encodes CASSGGGLSNQPQHF. The chain links TRBV28 to TRBJ1-5; tentatively, D is TRBD1 (5 bases). The CDR3 is made up of 15 amino acids. Germline V gene lookup returns CDR1 MDHEN and CDR2 SYDVKM. V was clipped by 5 bases and J by 0 bases, with 11 bases between them.

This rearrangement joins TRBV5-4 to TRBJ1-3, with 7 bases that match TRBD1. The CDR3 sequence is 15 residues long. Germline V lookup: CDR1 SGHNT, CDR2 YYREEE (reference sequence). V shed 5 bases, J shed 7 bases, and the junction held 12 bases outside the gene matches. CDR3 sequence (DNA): TGTGCCAGCAGTTATAGACAGGGTACGGCGAACACCATATATTTT. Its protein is CASSYRQGTANTIYF.